This entry describes one T cell receptor (beta chain). The antigen is unknown. These data originate in a study of Ad26.COV2.S vaccination and SARS-CoV-2 variants. Study information: Participants got Ad26.COV2.S intramuscularly, once or twice 56 days apart. Study-level findings and limits: Following vaccination, spike-specific CD8+ and CD4+ T cell responses reportedly exhibited substantial breadth. Quantification of TCR breadth and depth may have yielded underestimates of total T cell responses.

Per the germline V gene, CDR1 is LGHNA and CDR2 is YNFKEQ. This CDR3 is built from 15 residues. V shed 3 bases and J 5 bases; nucleotides not matched to a gene: 4. The protocol was immunoSEQ multiplex PCR, while the TCRdb copy is restricted to in-frame clones and leaves out a portion. This repertoire shows 510,000 or so clones, approximately 88% found once; its top ten account for 9.5% to 15%. Stated treatment: 19 received Ad26.COV2.S at low or high dose, single or two shots; about 5 received placebo; per-sample allocation not given. After the first vaccine or placebo injection, samples were drawn on day 63. Donation was by an adult aged 18-55 years who was in Boston.

The V call is TRBV4-2, the J call TRBJ1-4, with 9 bases that match TRBD1. The TCR sequence derives from a person between 18 and 59 years old who received the Ad26.COV2.S COVID-19 vaccine or a placebo. The sample was peripheral blood, taken in a trial of Ad26.COV2.S vaccine versus placebo. Written as DNA, the CDR3 is TGTGCCAGCAGCCACCCCGGGACAGGGAATGAAAAACTGTTTTTT. Translating gives CASSHPGTGNEKLFF.